This is a list of T cell receptor beta chains from one sample in a study of T cell responses to AZD1222 COVID-19 vaccine. The protocol was immunoSEQ multiplex PCR, while the TCRdb copy is restricted to in-frame clones and leaves out a portion. Here the sample spans approximately 100,000 clones, over 80% being singletons. Sequenced material: peripheral blood, taken on day 0 of AZD1222 vaccination. These receptors came from an adult in good health. The CDR3 runs from the conserved cysteine through the conserved F or W. D genes are given only for firm matches. Where a row states a size, it is once, few, many or the class of an expanded clone; other rows omit it.

J gene	clone size	D gene	V gene	CDR3 DNA	CDR3 protein
TRBJ2-1	.	TRBD2	TRBV7-8	TGTGCCAGCAGCTTAGCTTGGACTAGCGGGGGTGAGCAGTTCTTC	CASSLAWTSGGEQFF
TRBJ2-1	.	.	TRBV24-1	TGTGCCACCAGTGTCCCCTTTTATGAGCAGTTCTTC	CATSVPFYEQFF
TRBJ1-3	medium-sized	.	TRBV2	TGTGCCAGCAGAAGCTCCGGAAACACCATATATTTT	CASRSSGNTIYF
TRBJ1-2	.	.	TRBV30	TGTGCCTCTGCACAGGGAATGTATAACTATGGCTACACCTTC	CASAQGMYNYGYTF
TRBJ1-1	once	TRBD1	TRBV3-1/TRBV3-2	TGTGCCAGCAGCCTACGGACAGGGGCGGGCACTGAAGCTTTCTTT	CASSLRTGAGTEAFF
TRBJ1-6	.	.	TRBV21-1	TGTGCCAGCAGCAAAGCGCGGTTTAGGACAGGGGACAATAGTTGGGATTCACCCCTCCACTTT	CASSKARFRTGDNSWDSPLHF
TRBJ1-1	.	.	TRBV10-3	TGTGCCACCAAAACACAGGGAAGTGGGACTGAAGCTTTCTTT	CATKTQGSGTEAFF
TRBJ1-4	.	.	TRBV11-2	TGTGCCAGCAGCTTTCAGAACCCCGCAACTAATGAAAAACTGTTTTTT	CASSFQNPATNEKLFF
TRBJ1-5	.	.	TRBV7-2	TGTGCCAGCAGCTTAGGGGGGACGAGCAATCAGCCCCAGCATTTT	CASSLGGTSNQPQHF
TRBJ2-1	.	.	TRBV6-6	TGTGCCAGCAGTTACTCTAGCGTACATGAGCAGTTCTTC	CASSYSSVHEQFF
TRBJ1-1	once	.	TRBV10-3	TGTGCCATCAGTGAGCAGGACATCGGTATCGCGTCAAACACTGAAGCTTTCTTT	CAISEQDIGIASNTEAFF
TRBJ1-2	.	TRBD1	TRBV2	TGTGCCAGCAGAGAGAGACAGGGGGCGGGGTATGGCTACACCTTC	CASRERQGAGYGYTF
TRBJ2-2	.	TRBD1	TRBV6-5	TGTGCCAGCAGGCCACAGGGGAACGGGGAGCTGTTTTTT	CASRPQGNGELFF
TRBJ1-1	.	.	TRBV24-1	TGTGCCACCAGTGGGACGGGTACTGAAGCTTTCTTT	CATSGTGTEAFF
TRBJ1-2	.	.	TRBV28	TGTGCCAGCACGGCTAACTATGGCTACACCTTC	CASTANYGYTF
TRBJ1-4	.	.	TRBV10-2	TGCGCCAGCAGAGCAGGGAGGACTAATGAAAAACTGTTTTTT	CASRAGRTNEKLFF
TRBJ1-2	.	.	TRBV19	TGTGCCAGTAAACAGGGAGTGGGCTATGGCTACACCTTC	CASKQGVGYGYTF
TRBJ1-1	.	.	TRBV6-2/TRBV6-3	TGTGCCAGCAGCCCTGTGGGGGCGAACATGAACACTGAAGCTTTCTTT	CASSPVGANMNTEAFF
TRBJ1-3	.	.	TRBV28	TGTGCCAGCAGTCCGCGAGGACTGAGCTCTGGAAACACCATATATTTT	CASSPRGLSSGNTIYF
TRBJ1-1	once	TRBD1	TRBV12-3/TRBV12-4	TGTGCCAGTGGACAGGCAATACTGCCTGAAGCTTTCTTT	CASGQAILPEAFF
TRBJ2-1	.	.	TRBV5-1	TGCGCCAGCAGCTTGGGGACAGGGAGGGATGAGCAGTTCTTC	CASSLGTGRDEQFF
TRBJ1-4	.	.	TRBV2	TGTGCCAGCAAACAGGGCTCGGAAAAACTGTTTTTT	CASKQGSEKLFF
TRBJ1-5	once	.	TRBV30	TGTGCCTGGAGTGTAACAGGGTTTCAGCCCCAGCATTTT	CAWSVTGFQPQHF
TRBJ1-2	.	.	TRBV24-1	TGTGCCACCAGTGAAGGAGGTAACTATGGCTACACCTTC	CATSEGGNYGYTF
TRBJ2-5	few	.	TRBV4-2	TGTGCCAGCAGCCAAGATCGGGAGACCCAGTACTTC	CASSQDRETQYF
TRBJ1-3	once	.	TRBV5-1	TGCGCCAGCAGCTTGGCGGGCCAGATGGCTGACACCATATATTTT	CASSLAGQMADTIYF
TRBJ1-1	.	.	TRBV7-9	TGTGCCAGCAGCTCAGGGTTATCAGGCACTGAAGCTTTCTTT	CASSSGLSGTEAFF
TRBJ2-3	.	TRBD2	TRBV5-1	TGCGCCAGCAGCTTGGAAGGGCGGGAGGGTACAGATACGCAGTATTTT	CASSLEGREGTDTQYF
TRBJ1-1	.	TRBD1	TRBV6-5	TGTGCCAGCAGTAAAACAGGGGTCGGCACTGAAGCTTTCTTT	CASSKTGVGTEAFF
TRBJ1-5	.	.	TRBV6-5	TGTGCCAGCACCTGGGGGATTAATCAGCCCCAGCATTTT	CASTWGINQPQHF
TRBJ2-3	.	TRBD2	TRBV5-1	TGCGCCAGCAGCTTGTTTGGCGGGGGTAGCACAGATACGCAGTATTTT	CASSLFGGGSTDTQYF
TRBJ1-2	.	TRBD1	TRBV6-2/TRBV6-3	TGTGCCAGCAGCTGGAATGGACAGGTCTATGGCTACACCTTC	CASSWNGQVYGYTF
TRBJ1-2	.	.	TRBV19	TGTGCCAGTAGCCAACCCCCGGGACACCGGAATGGCTACACCTTC	CASSQPPGHRNGYTF
TRBJ2-3	.	.	TRBV10-3	TGTGCCATCAGTGACAGGGCGGATACGCAGTATTTT	CAISDRADTQYF
TRBJ2-1	.	.	TRBV19	TGTGCCAGTAGAAGGGACTACAATGAGCAGTTCTTC	CASRRDYNEQFF
TRBJ1-4	.	.	TRBV5-1	TGCGCCAGCAGCCCCGAAAGGACGCCTAATGAAAAACTGTTTTTT	CASSPERTPNEKLFF
TRBJ2-3	.	TRBD2	TRBV5-4	TGTGCCAGCAGGTTGGGGACTACTAGCACAGATACGCAGTATTTT	CASRLGTTSTDTQYF
TRBJ2-7	few	.	TRBV7-2	TGTGCCAGCAGCGGGACCCAGGGGACCTACGAGCAGTACTTC	CASSGTQGTYEQYF
TRBJ2-1	.	.	TRBV7-2	TGTGCCAGCAGCACCCCTACCTCCAGGAATGAGCAGTTCTTC	CASSTPTSRNEQFF
TRBJ2-1	few	.	TRBV7-6	TGTGCCAGCAGCTTAGCATGGTACCCGGACAATGAGCAGTTCTTC	CASSLAWYPDNEQFF